This record covers a single T cell receptor (beta chain). The CDR3 extends over 16 amino acids. Germline CDR1 LNHNV, CDR2 YYDKDF (reference sequence). V was clipped by 2 bases and J by 7 bases; unmatched bases: 9. This sample is part of a study of blood T cell repertoires in COVID-19. On the study more broadly: Collection of acute and convalescent COVID-19 samples took place in the United States, Italy and Spain. PBMCs, B-cell-depleted T cells, or T cells were the source of the cDNA or gDNA that made up the material.

Clones were sequenced by immunoSEQ multiplex PCR, and TCRdb holds only the in-frame ones, with some missing. The table records around 200,000 clones, 70% to 85% of them present only once. The source of this sequence is a human donor in a cohort sampled during active COVID-19. The V call is TRBV15, the J call TRBJ1-4, with 8 bases identical to TRBD1. Sequences were obtained from peripheral blood. DNA of the CDR3: TGTGCCACCAGCAGAAAACTCAGGGGGCCCCGTGAAAAACTGTTTTTT. As protein: CATSRKLRGPREKLFF.